This T cell receptor (beta chain) was profiled in a study of T cells after somatic rescue of genetic block. Germline loops: CDR1 MGHRA, CDR2 YSYEKL. This CDR3 is 12 amino acids long. V was trimmed by 5 bases and J by 1 base, leaving 5 bases between them. Generated by immunoSEQ multiplex PCR, the TCRdb table keeps only in-frame clones and is missing some. The sample carries about 67,000 clones, around 90% recorded once. The clonotype originates from a man in his forties. The chain links TRBV4-1 to TRBJ2-5; no clear D gene. Specimen: peripheral blood mononuclear cells (PBMCs). CDR3 in amino acids: CASSGAQETQYF. CDR3 DNA sequence: TGCGCCAGCAGCGGAGCCCAAGAGACCCAGTACTTC.